One T cell receptor (beta chain) is described in this entry. V lost 4 bases to trimming and J lost 9 bases; unmatched junction nucleotides: 7. The CDR3 has 14 residues. Germline CDR1 is SQVTM and CDR2 is ANQGSEA. Original data processing: Amplifying reference gene primers gave estimates of nucleated cell counts. Repertoires were generated with immunoSEQ multiplex PCR, while TCRdb's copy carries only in-frame clones and drops some. For V, J and clone size, that table is used; D and trimming come from the DNA. The profile shows roughly 260,000 clones, about 90% of them singletons. This entry comes from a study of blood T cell repertoires in COVID-19. Background on the study: From the United States, Italy and Spain came samples of acute and convalescent COVID-19. PBMCs, B-cell-depleted T cells, or T cells provided the cDNA or gDNA that made up the material.

The TCR was taken from a woman aged 50 to 60 with acute or convalescent COVID-19. V gene TRBV29-1 combines with J gene TRBJ2-1; 12 positions match TRBD2. Input material: peripheral blood. The CDR3 spells CSVGLAGVWGEQFF. As DNA, the CDR3 is TGCAGCGTTGGACTAGCGGGAGTGTGGGGTGAGCAGTTCTTC.